This T cell receptor beta chain stems from a study of blood T cell repertoires in COVID-19. The overall study: Specimens from acute and convalescent COVID-19 originated in the United States, Italy and Spain. PBMCs, B-cell-depleted T cells, or T cells were the source of the cDNA or gDNA that made up the material.

As processed by the authors: Reference gene primers were amplified, and this amplification served to estimate nucleated cell counts. Profiled with immunoSEQ multiplex PCR; TCRdb holds only in-frame clones, not every one. V and J calls and clone size follow that table, whereas D and trimming were derived from the DNA. This sample yields 60,000 to 90,000 clones, of which around 74% are seen a single time; about 2.5% belongs to the top ten. The clonotype comes from a human donor with acute or convalescent COVID-19. The donor label of this sample is uncertain. Material: peripheral blood.

CDR3 residues: CASSFGYTEAFF. CDR3 nucleotides: TGTGCCAGCAGTTTCGGGTACACTGAAGCTTTCTTT. V gene TRBV28 combines with J gene TRBJ1-1; D not certain. Germline loops: CDR1 MDHEN, CDR2 SYDVKM. V lost 3 bases and J 3 bases, leaving 5 bases between the germline ends. The length of the CDR3 is 12 residues. Based on the CDR3 plus reference TRBV28 and TRBJ1-1, the full variable domain is DVKVTQSSRYLVKRTGEKVFLECVQDMDHENMFWYRQDPGLGLRLIYFSYDVKMKEKGDIPEGYSVSREKKERFSLILESASTNQTSMYLCASSFGYTEAFFGQGTRLTVV.